The 21 T cell receptor beta chains below come from one sample, sequenced in a study of brain metastases from non-small cell lung cancer. Generated by immunoSEQ multiplex PCR, the TCRdb table keeps only in-frame clones and is missing some. The data show a few thousand clones, with about 80% seen just once and under 10% held by the top ten. Sequencing was carried out using tumor-adjacent normal tissue. The receptors here all came from a donor over 35 with non-small cell lung cancer.

In its sample, this clone was seen once. The chain is built from TRBV28 and TRBJ2-5; a weak D match, TRBD1 (6 bases). Trimming shortened V by 6 bases and J by 3 bases, and 17 bases separated the two germline ends. Germline values: CDR1 MDHEN, CDR2 SYDVKM. The CDR3 runs 15 residues. CDR3 nucleotide sequence: TGTGCCAGCAGAGCCTCCGGGACAAAAAAAGAGACCCAGTACTTC. Its protein is CASRASGTKKETQYF.

The chain combines TRBV7-2 with TRBJ1-1, with D unclear. This CDR3 contains 13 residues. Trimming took off 1 base at V and 1 base at J, with 4 bases between the two ends. Germline CDR1 and CDR2: SGHTA and FQGNSA. The CDR3 loop reads CASSLGANTEAFF. CDR3 DNA sequence: TGTGCCAGCAGCTTAGGGGCGAACACTGAAGCTTTCTTT. Looking up the rest from reference TRBV7-2 and TRBJ1-1 gives the full variable domain: GAGVSQSPSNKVTEKGKDVELRCDPISGHTALYWYRQSLGQGLEFLIYFQGNSAPDKSGLPSDRFSAERTGGSVSTLTIQRTQQEDSAVYLCASSLGANTEAFFGQGTRLTVV.

The chain employs TRBV19 and TRBJ1-3; D is undetermined. This CDR3 is 15 amino acids long. V was clipped by 3 bases and J by 2 bases, with 11 bases between them. In germline, CDR1 is LNHDA, CDR2 SQIVND (reference sequence). CDR3: CASSINSMAGNTIYF. In DNA, the CDR3 is TGTGCCAGTAGTATCAATAGTATGGCTGGAAACACCATATATTTT.

The chain combines TRBV6-6 with TRBJ2-3; 10 bases are shared with TRBD1. V lost 6 bases and J lost 5; bases outside the gene matches: 8. This CDR3 is built from 15 residues. Looked up from germline, CDR1 is MNHNY and CDR2 is SVGAGI (reference sequence). The CDR3 protein is CASRLSGTGVDTQYF. CDR3 in DNA: TGTGCCAGCAGACTCTCCGGGACAGGGGTAGATACGCAGTATTTT.

V usage is TRBV4-2 and J usage is TRBJ2-2; 7 bases fit TRBD2. The CDR3 runs 15 residues. V lost 6 bases to trimming and J lost 2 bases; unmatched junction nucleotides: 6. Per the germline V gene, CDR1 is LGHNA and CDR2 is YNFKEQ. The DNA of the CDR3 is TGTGCCAGCAGGGGGGGGAGGGGAAACACCGGGGAGCTGTTTTTT. Translation gives CASRGGRGNTGELFF.

This chain uses TRBV7-2 with TRBJ2-1, with TRBD2 matching 9 bases. Trimming took 1 base from V and 1 from J; bases not matched to a gene: 8. From germline, CDR1 is SGHTA and CDR2 FQGNSA. CDR3 length: 18 amino acids. The CDR3 sequence is CASSLEAGGGFSYNEQFF. As DNA, the CDR3 is TGTGCCAGCAGCTTAGAAGCGGGGGGCGGATTTTCCTACAATGAGCAGTTCTTC.

This clone occurred once. This chain links TRBV2 with TRBJ2-5; no definite D call. V gave up 7 bases and J gave up 1 base, with 10 bases separating them. Per the germline V gene, CDR1 is SNHLY and CDR2 is FYNNEI. The CDR3 has 13 residues. The CDR3 nucleotides are TGTGCCAGCAAACAAGGAGTCCAAGAGACCCAGTACTTC. Its protein product is CASKQGVQETQYF.

The chain links TRBV29-1 to TRBJ1-1, with a weak D call TRBD1 (5 bases). The CDR3 has 15 amino acids. Germline V gene sequence: CDR1 SQVTM, CDR2 ANQGSEA. The ends were cut back, 7 bases at V and 0 bases at J, with 18 bases in the middle. Here the CDR3 reads CSAPGTSIMNTEAFF. In DNA form, the CDR3 reads TGCAGCGCTCCCGGGACCTCAATCATGAACACTGAAGCTTTCTTT. Full variable domain (outside the CDR3, taken from reference TRBV29-1 and TRBJ1-1): SAVISQKPSRDICQRGTSLTIQCQVDSQVTMMFWYRQQPGQSLTLIATANQGSEATYESGFVIDKFPISRPNLTFSTLTVSNMSPEDSSIYLCSAPGTSIMNTEAFFGQGTRLTVV.

The chain is built from TRBV18 and TRBJ1-4; D unresolved. Between the trimmed V and J ends, which lost 3 bases and 8 bases, there was a span of 13 bases. Germline CDR1 reads KGHSH; CDR2 reads LQKENI. CDR3 length equals 14 residues. CDR3 in amino acids: CASSPGSGREKLFF. The DNA of the CDR3 is TGTGCCAGCTCACCCGGAAGCGGGAGGGAAAAACTGTTTTTT. The whole variable domain, filled in from reference TRBV18 and TRBJ1-4, reads NAGVMQNPRHLVRRRGQEARLRCSPMKGHSHVYWYRQLPEEGLKFMVYLQKENIIDESGMPKERFSAEFPKEGPSILRIQQVVRGDSAAYFCASSPGSGREKLFFGSGTQLSVL.

The chain couples TRBV29-1 to TRBJ2-5, with unresolved D. The CDR3 has 14 residues. CDR1 is SQVTM, CDR2 ANQGSEA, per germline. The V and J ends lost 4 bases and 4 bases respectively, with 16 bases between them. The CDR3 DNA follows: TGCAGCGTTGTCGTCACAGTAGGACCAGAGACCCAGTACTTC. Translation gives CSVVVTVGPETQYF.

The chain recombines TRBV15 with TRBJ1-6, with 10 bases identical to TRBD1. The J segment lost 8 bases and the V segment lost 1 base, leaving 2 bases of the junction unmatched. CDR1 LNHNV and CDR2 YYDKDF come from the germline V gene (reference sequence). The length of the CDR3 is 15 residues. This CDR3 is CATSRATGGDSPLHF. DNA for the CDR3: TGTGCCACCAGCAGAGCGACAGGGGGCGATTCACCCCTCCACTTT.

The chain couples TRBV30 to TRBJ1-3; D gene uncertain. CDR1 is GTSNPN and CDR2 is SVGIG in the germline V gene (reference sequence). The CDR3 contains 13 residues. V shed 3 bases and J shed 0 bases, with 6 bases lying between them. CDR3 loop: CAWSPFSGNTIYF. The CDR3 DNA reads as TGTGCCTGGAGCCCTTTCTCTGGAAACACCATATATTTT.

V and J are TRBV21-1 and TRBJ1-6; TRBD1 reflects the table's D call only, with no check against the DNA. TRBV21-1 is tagged as a pseudogene. The CDR3 covers 17 residues. This chain's CDR3 is CASSKGGGSSYNSPLHF. CDR3 coding DNA: TGTGCCAGCAGCAAAGGAGGGGGTAGCTCCTATAATTCACCCCTCCACTTT.

This clone has a handful of counts. The chain combines TRBV3-1 (or the pseudogene TRBV3-2) with TRBJ2-5; 9 bases line up with TRBD2. V lost 6 bases and J lost 5; bases outside the gene matches: 7. The CDR3 contains 14 residues. Germline CDR1 reads LGHDT; CDR2 reads YNNKEL (reference sequence). This CDR3 is CASRPSGDAETQYF. The CDR3 nucleotides read TGTGCCAGCAGGCCTAGCGGGGATGCGGAGACCCAGTACTTC.

This sequence joins TRBV3-1 (or the pseudogene TRBV3-2) and TRBJ1-3; D unresolved. CDR3 length: 14 amino acids. CDR1 LGHDT and CDR2 YNNKEL come from the germline V gene (reference sequence). Trimming took 2 bases from V and 6 from J, leaving 11 bases between them. The CDR3 reads CASSQQASKNTIYF. CDR3 coding DNA: TGTGCCAGCAGCCAACAGGCTTCCAAAAACACCATATATTTT.

This chain joins TRBV5-8 and TRBJ2-2; tentatively, D is TRBD1 or TRBD2 (5 bases each). Between the trimmed V and J ends, which lost 6 bases and 0 bases, there was a span of 15 bases. CDR3 length: 16 residues. CDR1 and CDR2 (germline): SGHTS, YDEGEE. Here the CDR3 DNA reads TGTGCCAGCAACCACTCCGGGACGTCGAACACCGGGGAGCTGTTTTTT. It codes for CASNHSGTSNTGELFF.

The rearrangement uses TRBV5-1 and TRBJ2-2; perhaps D is TRBD1 or TRBD2 (5 bases each). Between the trimmed V and J ends, which lost 3 bases and 0 bases, there was a span of 15 bases. The V gene's germline CDR1 is SGHRS and CDR2 YFSETQ. The CDR3 extends over 17 amino acids. The CDR3 loop reads CASSSNSGTANTGELFF. The DNA for the CDR3 is TGCGCCAGCAGCTCAAACTCCGGGACCGCGAACACCGGGGAGCTGTTTTTT.

The J gene is TRBJ2-3, the V gene TRBV15, with 14 bases identical to TRBD2. J lost 6 bases, V lost 5 bases, and 7 bases had no gene match. The CDR3 length is 16 residues. Germline V gene lookup returns CDR1 LNHNV and CDR2 YYDKDF (reference sequence). The CDR3, as DNA: TGTGCCACCAGCGGGACTAGCGGGAGAACCGGCGATACGCAGTATTTT. It translates to CATSGTSGRTGDTQYF. The whole variable domain, filled in from reference TRBV15 and TRBJ2-3, reads DAMVIQNPRYQVTQFGKPVTLSCSQTLNHNVMYWYQQKSSQAPKLLFHYYDKDFNNEADTPDNFQSRRPNTSFCFLDIRSPGLGDTAMYLCATSGTSGRTGDTQYFGPGTRLTVL.

The V call is TRBV28, the J call TRBJ2-1, with TRBD2 identical over 8 bases. The germline V gene has CDR1 MDHEN and CDR2 SYDVKM. The ends lost 6 bases at V and 7 bases at J; junction bases unmatched: 14. The CDR3 consists of 16 residues. The CDR3 protein is CASRHSGGPFENEQFF. As DNA, the CDR3 is TGTGCCAGCAGACACAGCGGGGGACCCTTTGAAAATGAGCAGTTCTTC.

This clone has only a few counts. The chain employs TRBV20-1 and TRBJ2-7, with D unresolved. Trimming took 0 bases from V and 3 from J, leaving 3 bases between them. Germline V gene data show CDR1 as DFQATT and CDR2 as SNEGSKA (reference sequence). The CDR3 covers 11 residues. The CDR3 sequence: CSAREVYEQYF. The CDR3 bases are TGCAGTGCTAGAGAGGTCTACGAGCAGTACTTC.

This chain connects TRBV7-9 to TRBJ1-2; D gene unclear. Germline CDR1 SEHNR, CDR2 FQNEAQ (reference sequence). V was cut by 4 bases and J by 4 bases, with 13 bases left in between. This CDR3 is built from 14 residues. CDR3 coding DNA: TGTGCCAGCAGCTCAGAGGCGCGAGGCTATGGCTACACCTTC. Translating it yields CASSSEARGYGYTF. Filled out from reference TRBV7-9 and TRBJ1-2, the complete variable domain reads DTGVSQNPRHKITKRGQNVTFRCDPISEHNRLYWYRQTLGQGPEFLTYFQNEAQLEKSRLLSDRFSAERPKGSFSTLEIQRTEQGDSAMYLCASSSEARGYGYTFGSGTRLTVV.